This section outlines one T cell receptor beta chain sequence together with its context. V lost 2 bases and J 1 base, leaving 19 bases between the germline ends. CDR1 and CDR2 from the germline V gene are SGHVS and FNYEAQ. The CDR3 contains 18 residues. Source study methods: Reference gene primer amplification gave nucleated cell count estimates. The data were produced by immunoSEQ multiplex PCR, yet TCRdb's version contains in-frame clones alone and is incomplete. V and J calls and clone size come straight from that table; D and trimming were deduced from the DNA. The table includes tens of thousands of clones, more than 70% detected once. The sample comes from a study of blood T cell repertoires in COVID-19. Study-level background: Acute and convalescent COVID-19 specimens originated in the United States, Italy and Spain. T cells, B-cell-depleted T cells, or PBMCs provided the cDNA or gDNA that served as material.

This sequence originates from a man aged 50-59 years with active COVID-19. The V call is TRBV7-6, the J call TRBJ2-3; D perhaps matches TRBD2 (6 bases). What was sequenced was peripheral blood. In DNA, the CDR3 is TGTGCCAGCAGCTTAACGGACTACACATTAGGGGGCACAGATACGCAGTATTTT. This translates into CASSLTDYTLGGTDTQYF.